These 22 T cell receptor beta chains came from one sample sequenced in a study of T cell changes during pregnancy in multiple sclerosis. Sequencing used immunoSEQ multiplex PCR; TCRdb keeps in-frame clones, though not all of them. The sample contains tens of thousands of clones, over 85% of which appear only once. The sample in question was CD4+ T cells from peripheral blood mononuclear cells, obtained after pregnancy. These receptors came from a female donor with multiple sclerosis, enrolled in a pregnancy study.

A word on this clone: One junction end disagrees with the germline gene, perhaps due to a read error. The chain combines TRBV15 with TRBJ2-7, with 9 positions matching TRBD2. Looked up from germline, CDR1 is LNHNV and CDR2 is YYDKDF (reference sequence). The CDR3 contains 16 residues. The CDR3 protein is CATSRVFASGIYGQYF. The CDR3 DNA is TGTGCCACCAGCAGAGTATTTGCTAGCGGGATTTACGGGCAGTACTTC. Looking up the rest from reference TRBV15 and TRBJ2-7 gives the full variable domain: DAMVIQNPRYQVTQFGKPVTLSCSQTLNHNVMYWYQQKSSQAPKLLFHYYDKDFNNEADTPDNFQSRRPNTSFCFLDIRSPGLGDTAMYLCATSRVFASGIYGQYFGPGTRLTVT.

The chain has TRBV28 and TRBJ2-1; 15 bases are shared with TRBD2. Germline trimming cut 6 bases from V and 9 bases from J; bases unmatched to any gene: 15. This CDR3 spans 18 amino acids. Germline lookup yields CDR1 MDHEN and CDR2 SYDVKM. The CDR3, as DNA: TGTGCCAGCAGGGAAACTGGACTAGCGGGAGGGAGGATCGCTGAGCAGTTCTTC. Translation gives CASRETGLAGGRIAEQFF.

The rearrangement uses TRBV7-2 and TRBJ2-3, with TRBD2 matching over 9 bases. V lost 4 bases, J lost 0 bases, and 5 bases stayed unmatched. The germline V gene has CDR1 SGHTA and CDR2 FQGNSA. The CDR3 length is 16 residues. CDR3 protein: CASSYSGRVSTDTQYF. The CDR3 DNA follows: TGTGCCAGCAGCTATAGCGGGAGAGTCAGCACAGATACGCAGTATTTT.

This clone appeared a single time. This rearrangement joins TRBV11-1 to TRBJ1-5; unclear D gene. Trimming cost V 1 base and J 6 bases, with 7 bases left between them. Germline lookup yields CDR1 SGHAT and CDR2 FQDESV (reference sequence). The CDR3 contains 13 residues. CDR3 DNA: TGTGCCAGCAGCTTAGGTGCCGGTCAGCCCCAGCATTTT. It yields the protein CASSLGAGQPQHF. The full variable domain, with the rest looked up from reference TRBV11-1 and TRBJ1-5, is EAEVAQSPRYKITEKSQAVAFWCDPISGHATLYWYRQILGQGPELLVQFQDESVVDDSQLPKDRFSAERLKGVDSTLKIQPAELGDSAMYLCASSLGAGQPQHFGDGTRLSIL.

V is TRBV19 and J is TRBJ1-1; D is ambiguous. V was clipped by 6 bases and J by 1 base, with 12 bases between them. The germline V gene encodes CDR1 LNHDA and CDR2 SQIVND (reference sequence). CDR3 length: 14 residues. Here the CDR3 DNA reads TGTGCCAGTAGCACCTACGGAGGGAACACTGAAGCTTTCTTT. It codes for CASSTYGGNTEAFF.

The V call is TRBV7-8, the J call TRBJ2-4; maybe TRBD2 (6 bases). The CDR3 contains 16 residues. Between the trimmed V and J ends, which lost 3 bases and 0 bases, there was a span of 12 bases. CDR1 and CDR2 (germline): SGHVS, FQNEAQ. The CDR3 DNA sequence: TGTGCCAGCAGCTTGGTTCCAGCGGGAGCCAAAAACATTCAGTACTTC. Its translation is CASSLVPAGAKNIQYF.

V and J are TRBV29-1 and TRBJ1-1; D unclear. Germline lookup yields CDR1 SQVTM and CDR2 ANQGSEA. This CDR3 region has 16 residues. Trimming left V 5 bases short and J 8 bases short, with 27 bases between. The CDR3 nucleotides read TGCAGCGTTCCTCTTACCACTGGCGGCCCCCGCTCGGAAGCTTTCTTT. It translates to CSVPLTTGGPRSEAFF.

The CDR3 region has the DNA TGTGCCAGCAGCCCCTCTAGCGTCGGGGAGCTGTTTTTT. It is translated as CASSPSSVGELFF. This chain links TRBV11-3 with TRBJ2-2; TRBD2 might be the D (6 bases). There are 13 residues in the CDR3. From germline, CDR1 is SGHNT and CDR2 YENEEA. The V gene lost 5 bases and the J gene lost 7 bases, with 11 bases spanning the gap.

Here the CDR3 reads CASALAASYEQYF. CDR3 coding DNA: TGTGCCAGCGCGCTAGCGGCCTCCTACGAGCAGTACTTC. The V and J genes are TRBV25-1 and TRBJ2-7; 7 positions match TRBD2. Unmatched junction bases numbered 4, after V lost 8 bases and J lost 0 bases. The CDR3 is made up of 13 amino acids. Germline V CDR1 and CDR2: MGHDK, SYGVNS.

V is TRBV18 and J is TRBJ1-5; possibly TRBD1 for D (6 bases). CDR3 size: 15 residues. Germline V gene lookup returns CDR1 KGHSH and CDR2 LQKENI. Trimming removed 1 base from V and 4 bases from J, with 11 bases in between. CDR3 sequence reads: CASSPLGTSNQPQHF. The CDR3 region has the DNA TGTGCCAGCTCACCACTCGGGACAAGTAATCAGCCCCAGCATTTT.

The genes are TRBV19 and TRBJ2-1, with 14 bases lining up with TRBD2. CDR3 length: 15 residues. Trimming removed 6 bases from V and 9 bases from J; junction bases left unmatched: 7. CDR1 LNHDA and CDR2 SQIVND come from the germline V gene (reference sequence). The CDR3 nucleotides read TGTGCCAGTAGGCCGGGACTAGCGGGAGTCGGTGAGCAGTTCTTC. It specifies CASRPGLAGVGEQFF.

The J gene is TRBJ1-1, the V gene TRBV27; D perhaps matches TRBD1 (6 bases). The CDR3 has 16 amino acids. Trimming took 5 bases from V and 6 from J, leaving 22 bases between them. Germline CDR1 and CDR2: MNHEY and SMNVEV (reference sequence). CDR3 region: CASSLKLPPGDAEAFF. The CDR3 DNA is TGTGCCAGCAGTCTAAAACTACCCCCAGGGGACGCTGAAGCTTTCTTT.

The V call is TRBV7-2, the J call TRBJ2-7; 8 nucleotides line up with TRBD2. The V segment lost 5 bases and the J segment 0 bases; nucleotides outside the gene matches: 6. This CDR3 spans 15 amino acids. Per germline, CDR1 SGHTA and CDR2 FQGNSA. In DNA, the CDR3 is TGTGCCAGCAGCCAGACTAGCGACCTCTCCTACGAGCAGTACTTC. Its protein product is CASSQTSDLSYEQYF.

This clone has only one observation. Sequence at one end of the junction differs from germline and may be a read error. The rearrangement joins TRBV28 to TRBJ2-1, with D possibly TRBD2 on 6 matching bases. Per germline, CDR1 MDHEN and CDR2 SYDVKM. CDR3 length: 15 amino acids. The CDR3 spells CASSASGLGYSEQFF. The CDR3 nucleotides read TGTGCCAGCAGCGCATCGGGACTGGGGTACAGTGAGCAGTTCTTC.

V gene TRBV28 combines with J gene TRBJ2-2; TRBD2 matches at 8 bases. The CDR3 spans 15 residues. After removal of 3 bases from V and 7 bases from J, the junction contained 7 bases not matched to a gene. Germline-derived CDR1 and CDR2 are MDHEN and SYDVKM. The chain's CDR3 is CASSFDGRAVGELFF. The DNA of the CDR3 is TGTGCCAGCAGTTTCGACGGGAGGGCCGTCGGGGAGCTGTTTTTT.

The rearrangement uses TRBV21-1 and TRBJ2-1; the table gives TRBD1 as D, unverified against the DNA. TRBV21-1 is a known pseudogene. CDR3 size: 16 residues. The CDR3 DNA sequence: TGTGCCAGCAAAAGCATTACGGACAGGGAATGGAATGAGCAGTTCTTC. Encoded protein: CASKSITDREWNEQFF.

This rearrangement joins TRBV28 to TRBJ1-3; 9 bases are a match to TRBD1. The V gene's germline CDR1 is MDHEN and CDR2 SYDVKM. Trimming cost V 3 bases and J 7 bases; bases outside gene matches: 10. The CDR3 is made up of 16 amino acids. CDR3 amino acids: CASSFPGQGLENTIYF. The DNA of the CDR3 is TGTGCCAGCAGTTTCCCGGGACAGGGTTTGGAGAACACCATATATTTT.

This chain joins TRBV7-2 and TRBJ2-4; weak D call: TRBD2 (5 bases). Germline values: CDR1 SGHTA, CDR2 FQGNSA. The ends were cut back, 1 base at V and 5 bases at J, with 9 bases in the middle. The CDR3 has 14 amino acids. The CDR3 loop is CASSLVLAQNIQYF. CDR3 DNA: TGTGCCAGCAGCTTAGTGCTAGCACAAAACATTCAGTACTTC.

V and J are TRBV7-9 and TRBJ1-2; 11 bases are a match to TRBD1. CDR3 size: 15 residues. The germline V gene encodes CDR1 SEHNR and CDR2 FQNEAQ (reference sequence). The V segment lost 5 bases and the J segment 6 bases; nucleotides outside the gene matches: 8. The CDR3 region is CASSLRTGGSDGYTF. The CDR3 nucleotides read TGTGCCAGCAGCCTCCGGACAGGGGGCAGCGATGGCTACACCTTC.

This clone showed up just once. The V call is TRBV5-1, the J call TRBJ2-4; the D gene is possibly TRBD2 (5 bases). Germline V lookup: CDR1 SGHRS, CDR2 YFSETQ. The CDR3 sequence is 19 residues long. V lost 4 bases, J lost 0 bases, and 23 bases lay in between. CDR3 protein: CASSPTGVSLLRAKNIQYF. In DNA form, the CDR3 reads TGCGCCAGCAGCCCGACCGGGGTTAGCCTCCTCCGAGCCAAAAACATTCAGTACTTC.

This chain connects TRBV6-1 to TRBJ2-3; 7 bases agree with TRBD1. The CDR3 runs to 15 residues. V lost 6 bases and J lost 0; bases outside the gene matches: 6. Germline assignment: CDR1 MNHNS and CDR2 SASEGT. CDR3 coding DNA: TGTGCCAGCAGAAGACAGGGCCCTAGCACAGATACGCAGTATTTT. Its translation is CASRRQGPSTDTQYF.

The V gene is TRBV7-8, the J gene TRBJ2-1; 7 nucleotides match TRBD2. In germline, CDR1 is SGHVS, CDR2 FQNEAQ. The CDR3 is made up of 16 amino acids. V shed 7 bases, J shed 7 bases, and the junction held 16 bases outside the gene matches. CDR3 loop: CASTPAGGGPRNEQFF. The CDR3, as DNA: TGTGCCAGCACCCCGGCCGGGGGAGGGCCTCGGAATGAGCAGTTCTTC.